Shown below are 32 T cell receptor beta chains from a single sample sequenced in a study of CXCR3-negative and CXCR3-positive naive CD8 T cells (dated by TCRdb to the late 2010s). The data were produced on a NextSeq 550. The Human TCR Profiling Kit (MiLaboratory) was used to prepare UMI-labeled 5' RACE TRB cDNA libraries. TCRdb reprocessed the reads and provides one entry for every CDR3 protein sequence; no DNA is given. In this sample's table one finds roughly 89,000 distinct CDR3 sequences. The ten largest clones capture about 1.1% of the sample. The sequencing input was naive CXCR3- CD8+ T cells from blood. Read against the paper, the sample's cell subset or site label means: CD45RO-CCR7+CD27+CD95- naive CD8+ T cells lacking CXCR3 (TNR3-). These receptors came from a human donor in good health. Some clones in this sample may be carry-over from other donors' samples.

This chain uses TRBV19 with TRBJ1-2; TCRdb's D gene call, TRBD1, goes unchecked for lack of DNA. Germline CDR1 reads LNHDA; CDR2 reads SQIVND (reference sequence). The CDR3 loop spans 16 amino acids. The CDR3 protein is CASLSPGGRYNYGYTF.

The V and J genes are TRBV4-2 and TRBJ2-7; TCRdb reports TRBD2, a call that lacks DNA to check it against. The CDR3 totals 18 residues. Looked up from germline, CDR1 is LGHNA and CDR2 is YNFKEQ. The CDR3 protein is CASSQQRTSGAGAYEQYF.

This chain uses TRBV7-2 with TRBJ2-2; absent DNA, TCRdb's TRBD2 call cannot be checked. The CDR3 has 14 amino acids. Germline V CDR1 and CDR2: SGHTA, FQGNSA. The CDR3 sequence: CASSPAGDTGELFF.

The chain has TRBV29-1 and TRBJ2-7; TCRdb designates TRBD2, a call that cannot be tested without DNA. The CDR3 runs to 12 residues. The germline gives CDR1 SQVTM, CDR2 ANQGSEA. Here the CDR3 reads CSVWTDSYEQYF.

CDR3 amino acids: CSVDTEPRYTF. This chain uses TRBV29-1 with TRBJ1-2. Germline V CDR1 and CDR2: SQVTM, ANQGSEA. The CDR3 contains 11 residues.

V gene TRBV25-1 combines with J gene TRBJ1-1; TCRdb's D gene call, TRBD1, goes unchecked for lack of DNA. The CDR3 has 14 residues. CDR1 and CDR2 from the germline V gene are MGHDK and SYGVNS. This CDR3 is CATSGAGGNTEAFF. Full variable domain (remainder filled in from reference TRBV25-1 and TRBJ1-1): EADIYQTPRYLVIGTGKKITLECSQTMGHDKMYWYQQDPGMELHLIHYSYGVNSTEKGDLSSESTVSRIRTEHFPLTLESARPSHTSQYLCATSGAGGNTEAFFGQGTRLTVV.

The chain is built from TRBV12-3 or TRBV12-4 and TRBJ1-1. The CDR3 length is 12 residues. CDR3 sequence: CASTGMNTEAFF.

This chain links TRBV27 with TRBJ2-7; TCRdb outputs TRBD2, but without DNA this stays unchecked. Germline values: CDR1 MNHEY, CDR2 SMNVEV (reference sequence). This CDR3 spans 13 amino acids. The chain's CDR3 is CASGEVGSYEQYF.

This sequence joins TRBV7-9 and TRBJ2-2; absent DNA, TCRdb's TRBD1 call cannot be checked. The germline V gene encodes CDR1 SEHNR and CDR2 FQNEAQ (reference sequence). This CDR3 spans 16 amino acids. The CDR3 region is CASSGTGQTNTGELFF.

The chain links TRBV20-1 to TRBJ2-1; TCRdb's D call, TRBD2, is unchecked because there is no DNA. The CDR3 consists of 13 residues. Germline V gene data show CDR1 as DFQATT and CDR2 as SNEGSKA (reference sequence). CDR3 in amino acids: CSAGTSLYNEQFF.

The chain combines TRBV7-9 with TRBJ1-1; TCRdb returns TRBD1, unconfirmable since there is no DNA. This CDR3 has 14 amino acids. The germline V gene has CDR1 SEHNR and CDR2 FQNEAQ (reference sequence). The CDR3 loop is CASTPQGMNTEAFF.

The V and J genes are TRBV4-2 and TRBJ2-2; there is no DNA to check the TCRdb D call of TRBD2. This CDR3 is 16 amino acids long. CDR1 is LGHNA and CDR2 is YNFKEQ in the germline V gene. CDR3 sequence reads: CASSYLPSGETGELFF.

The V gene is TRBV4-1, the J gene TRBJ2-5; lacking DNA, the TRBD2 call made by TCRdb goes unchecked. The CDR3 contains 16 residues. Germline loops: CDR1 MGHRA, CDR2 YSYEKL. Here the CDR3 reads CASSQGGALAQETQYF.

This chain connects TRBV7-2 to TRBJ2-7. This CDR3 contains 15 residues. Germline CDR1 SGHTA, CDR2 FQGNSA. The CDR3: CASSRGWAATYEQYF.

The chain couples TRBV15 to TRBJ2-7; TCRdb lists TRBD2, though no DNA is available to test this call. The CDR3 is 14 residues long. Germline V CDR1 and CDR2: LNHNV, YYDKDF (reference sequence). The CDR3 spells CATSGGLQGYEQYF.

The chain carries TRBV4-3 and TRBJ2-3; TCRdb calls TRBD1, which cannot be checked without DNA. CDR1 is LGHNA and CDR2 is YSLEER in the germline V gene. CDR3 length: 15 amino acids. CDR3 in amino acids: CASSQDRADTDTQYF.

This sequence joins TRBV19 and TRBJ2-7. The CDR3 contains 16 residues. From germline, CDR1 is LNHDA and CDR2 SQIVND (reference sequence). CDR3 region: CASSILPSGSSYEQYF.

The CDR3 loop reads CASSRDSSGEKLFF. The chain has TRBV4-3 and TRBJ1-4. The CDR3 length is 14 residues. Germline V lookup: CDR1 LGHNA, CDR2 YSLEER.

V gene TRBV11-2 combines with J gene TRBJ1-4; checking the TCRdb D call of TRBD1 is not possible without DNA. The germline V gene has CDR1 SGHAT and CDR2 FQNNGV. The CDR3 is 15 amino acids. The CDR3 loop is CASSAGQLYNEKLFF.

The rearrangement joins TRBV29-1 to TRBJ1-3. CDR1 SQVTM and CDR2 ANQGSEA come from the germline V gene. CDR3 size: 15 residues. This CDR3 is CSVKGMDLSGNTIYF.

The gene calls are TRBV29-1 and TRBJ1-2; the D call of TRBD1 rests on TCRdb alone, since no DNA is present to check it. CDR1 SQVTM and CDR2 ANQGSEA come from the germline V gene. The CDR3 sequence is 15 residues long. CDR3 in amino acids: CSVEEGQGLAYGYTF.

This chain links TRBV5-5 with TRBJ1-4; without DNA, the TCRdb call of TRBD1 cannot be checked. Germline CDR1 is SGHKS and CDR2 is YYEKEE (reference sequence). The CDR3 covers 15 residues. The CDR3 region is CASSSIGAANEKLFF.

The CDR3 sequence: CAWLGQGAMNTEAFF. This sequence joins TRBV30 and TRBJ1-1; TCRdb's D call, TRBD1, is unchecked because there is no DNA. The CDR3 is 15 amino acids. Germline CDR1 is GTSNPN and CDR2 is SVGIG (reference sequence).

The chain links TRBV27 to TRBJ1-5; TCRdb's assignment of TRBD1 cannot be checked, as there is no DNA. The CDR3 covers 17 residues. CDR1 is MNHEY and CDR2 is SMNVEV in the germline V gene (reference sequence). The CDR3 region is CASGSGTGGFLGQPQHF.

V gene TRBV5-1 combines with J gene TRBJ2-7; no DNA is available, so the TRBD1 call from TCRdb remains unchecked. Germline assignment: CDR1 SGHRS and CDR2 YFSETQ. This CDR3 is 13 amino acids long. The CDR3 is CASSGGVFYEQYF.

V usage is TRBV12-3 or TRBV12-4 and J usage is TRBJ2-5; TCRdb returns TRBD2, unconfirmable since there is no DNA. The CDR3 consists of 14 residues. CDR3 region: CASRIGASWETQYF.

The J gene is TRBJ2-4, the V gene TRBV14; as DNA is missing, the TRBD2 call by TCRdb cannot be tested. The CDR3 has 14 amino acids. Germline-derived CDR1 and CDR2 are SGHDN and FVKESK. CDR3: CASSQPGLANIQYF.

The rearrangement joins TRBV27 to TRBJ2-7. Germline values: CDR1 MNHEY, CDR2 SMNVEV (reference sequence). This CDR3 contains 14 residues. The chain's CDR3 is CASSFSDSSYEQYF.

The rearrangement uses TRBV5-4 and TRBJ1-4; the TCRdb D gene call, TRBD1, has no DNA to confirm it. CDR1 and CDR2 (germline): SGHNT, YYREEE (reference sequence). This CDR3 is 15 amino acids long. The CDR3: CASSLTDSSNEKLFF.

The CDR3 loop is CASSPDANEKLFF. The chain combines TRBV7-9 with TRBJ1-4. The CDR3 is 13 residues long. CDR1 and CDR2 (germline): SEHNR, FQNEAQ (reference sequence).

The J gene is TRBJ2-3, the V gene TRBV6-2 or TRBV6-3; lacking DNA, the TRBD2 call made by TCRdb goes unchecked. The CDR3 consists of 15 residues. Germline CDR1 is MNHEY and CDR2 is SVGEGT. The CDR3 loop reads CASSYSAGSTDTQYF.

V is TRBV19 and J is TRBJ2-3; TCRdb lists TRBD1, though no DNA is available to test this call. This CDR3 contains 14 residues. From germline, CDR1 is LNHDA and CDR2 SQIVND (reference sequence). This CDR3 is CASSILGGTDTQYF.